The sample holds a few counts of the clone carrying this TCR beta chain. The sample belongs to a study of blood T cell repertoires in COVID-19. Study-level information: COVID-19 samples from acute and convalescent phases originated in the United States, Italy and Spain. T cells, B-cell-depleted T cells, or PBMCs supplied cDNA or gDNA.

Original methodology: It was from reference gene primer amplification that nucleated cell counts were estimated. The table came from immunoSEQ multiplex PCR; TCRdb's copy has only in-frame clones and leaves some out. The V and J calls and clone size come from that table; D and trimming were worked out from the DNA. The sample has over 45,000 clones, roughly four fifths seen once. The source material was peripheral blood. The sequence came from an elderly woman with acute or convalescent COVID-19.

The CDR3 DNA follows: TGTGCCAGCAGTCCCGGTGCCAGGAATGGCTACACCTTC. Translating it yields CASSPGARNGYTF. The chain combines TRBV27 with TRBJ1-2, with no clear D. The CDR3 totals 13 residues. Germline values: CDR1 MNHEY, CDR2 SMNVEV (reference sequence). V dropped 5 bases and J dropped 6 bases, with 13 bases sitting between them.